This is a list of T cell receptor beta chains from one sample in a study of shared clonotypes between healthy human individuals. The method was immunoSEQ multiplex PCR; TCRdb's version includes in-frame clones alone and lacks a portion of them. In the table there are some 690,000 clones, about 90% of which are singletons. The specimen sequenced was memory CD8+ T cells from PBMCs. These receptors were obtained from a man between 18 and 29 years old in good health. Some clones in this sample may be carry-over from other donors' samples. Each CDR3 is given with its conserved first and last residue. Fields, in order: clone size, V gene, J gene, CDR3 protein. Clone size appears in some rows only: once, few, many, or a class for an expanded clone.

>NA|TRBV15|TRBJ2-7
CATSRVEGDPYEQYF
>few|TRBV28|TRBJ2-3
CASRWTSGRLATQYF
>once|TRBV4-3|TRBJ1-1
CASSQDPGQGVANTEAFF
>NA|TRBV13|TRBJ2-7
CASSLRDYEQYF
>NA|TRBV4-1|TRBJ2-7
CASSQFLADDYEQYF
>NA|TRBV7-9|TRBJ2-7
CASSTASHEQYF
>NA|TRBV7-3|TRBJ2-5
CASSPQGWGEETQYF
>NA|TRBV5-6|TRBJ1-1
CASSFGSMNTEAFF
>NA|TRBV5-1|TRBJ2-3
CASSWTSGRYSTDTQYF
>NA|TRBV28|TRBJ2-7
CASRLQTGKGEQYF
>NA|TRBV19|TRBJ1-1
CASNSRPRLMNTEAFF
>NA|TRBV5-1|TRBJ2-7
CASSLVDRLNPYEQYF
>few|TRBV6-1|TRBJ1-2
CASSETGLGGYTF
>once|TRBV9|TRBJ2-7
CASSVGFQSYEQYF
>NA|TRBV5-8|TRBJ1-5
CASSLDGYSNQPQHF
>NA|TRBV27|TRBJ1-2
CASSLRLGYDGYTF
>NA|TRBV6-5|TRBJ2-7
CASSYSGPSYEQYF
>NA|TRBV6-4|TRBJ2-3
CASSDWASGSADTQYF
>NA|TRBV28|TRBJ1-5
CASRQGAQPQHF
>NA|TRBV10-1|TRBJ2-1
CASSSGTRQFF
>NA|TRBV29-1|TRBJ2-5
CSVEADSLGTQYF
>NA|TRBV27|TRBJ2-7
CASSLGQGTAYEQYF
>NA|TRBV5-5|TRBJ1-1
CASSVGRTEAFF
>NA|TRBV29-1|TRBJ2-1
CSVEGRDMEGSSYNEQFF
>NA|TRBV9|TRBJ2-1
CASRGKGVHNEQFF
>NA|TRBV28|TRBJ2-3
CASSSGSLTLTDTQYF
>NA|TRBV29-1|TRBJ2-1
CSVEDPEVSYNEQFF
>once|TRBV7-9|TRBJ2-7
CASSLYVIAYEQYF
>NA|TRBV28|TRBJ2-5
CASSLRRGQLQETQYF
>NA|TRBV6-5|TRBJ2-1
CASSYSRTWGNEQFF
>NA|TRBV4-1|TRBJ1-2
CASSQVPWTGLTIDGYTF
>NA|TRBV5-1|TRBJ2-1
CASSLPSTSGSYNEQFF
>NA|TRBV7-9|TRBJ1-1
CASRQGLMTEAFF
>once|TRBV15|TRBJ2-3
CATSRDNGSRDTQYF
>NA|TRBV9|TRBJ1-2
CASSGLYGYTF
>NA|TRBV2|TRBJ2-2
CASSNYILKGRRGELFF
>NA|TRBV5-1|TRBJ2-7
CASSLEGLAYEQYF
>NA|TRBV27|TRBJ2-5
CASSPVGEQETQYF
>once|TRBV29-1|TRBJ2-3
CSVDGTLTDTQYF
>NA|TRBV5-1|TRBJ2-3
CASASDTQYF
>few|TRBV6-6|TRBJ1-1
CASNHVTENTEAFF
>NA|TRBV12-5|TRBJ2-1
CASGKGGTGGSNEQFF
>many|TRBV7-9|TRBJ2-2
CASSLSVGELFF
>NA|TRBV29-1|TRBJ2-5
CSAEDRGGQETQYF
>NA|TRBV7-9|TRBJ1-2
CASSLSLGDRGNYYGYTF
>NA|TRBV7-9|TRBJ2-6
CASSWENRDRGQNVLTF
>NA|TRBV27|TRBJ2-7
CASSLTGTWEQYF
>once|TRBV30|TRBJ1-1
CAWSVQVKTRYQAFF
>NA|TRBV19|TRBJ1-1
CASSIRQPGTEAFF
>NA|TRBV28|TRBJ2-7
CASSLPRQSSYEQYF
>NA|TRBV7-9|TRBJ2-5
CASSPLLAEQETQYF
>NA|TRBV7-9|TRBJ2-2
CASSLGTGELFF
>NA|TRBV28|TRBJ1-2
CASSLSLGWGYGYTF
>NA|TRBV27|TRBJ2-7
CASSFSRTYEQYF
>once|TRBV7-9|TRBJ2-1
CASSTTSGRAVHEQFF